These T cell receptor beta chains were read from a single sample in a study of PD-L1 blockade in urothelial cancer. Measured with immunoSEQ multiplex PCR; TCRdb has only the in-frame clones, and not every one. The sample gives 25,000 to 30,000 clones, 70% to 90% of which show up once; 1.5% to 2% is in the top ten. Sequencing was performed on PBMCs, taken around atezolizumab (anti-PD-L1) treatment. These receptors were taken from a man aged 50 to 60 with urothelial cancer. Both conserved end residues are part of each CDR3. A D gene is named only where the DNA matches it firmly. Where a row states a size, it is once, few, many or the class of an expanded clone; other rows omit it.

v_call,j_call,clone_size,d_call,cdr3_aa,cdr3_nt
TRBV7-3,TRBJ1-1,NA,NA,CASSFSENTEAFF,TGTGCCAGCAGCTTCAGTGAGAACACTGAAGCTTTCTTT
TRBV7-5,TRBJ2-2,NA,NA,CARSYQTSGSPPNTGELFF,TGTGCCAGAAGCTACCAGACTAGCGGGTCCCCACCGAACACCGGGGAGCTGTTTTTT
TRBV5-5,TRBJ2-1,once,NA,CASSLSGEAYNEQFF,TGTGCCAGCAGCTTGTCTGGAGAGGCCTACAATGAGCAGTTCTTC
TRBV4-3,TRBJ2-5,NA,NA,CASSQDHSSQETQYF,TGCGCCAGCAGCCAAGATCACAGCTCCCAAGAGACCCAGTACTTC
TRBV5-6,TRBJ2-2,NA,NA,CASSLGDKAANTGELFF,TGTGCCAGCAGCTTGGGAGACAAAGCAGCGAACACCGGGGAGCTGTTTTTT
TRBV11-2,TRBJ1-2,NA,NA,CASSLAPGENYGYTF,TGTGCCAGCAGCTTAGCGCCAGGGGAAAACTATGGCTACACCTTC
TRBV7-6,TRBJ2-5,NA,NA,CASSLAGQAAAQYF,TGTGCCAGCAGCTTAGCCGGTCAGGCCGCTGCCCAGTACTTC
TRBV18,TRBJ2-1,NA,TRBD2,CASSPKSIAGGVNEQFF,TGTGCCAGCTCACCAAAATCTATAGCGGGAGGAGTAAATGAGCAGTTCTTC
TRBV25-1,TRBJ1-2,NA,TRBD1,CASAQGAVGYGYTF,TGTGCCAGCGCACAGGGGGCAGTGGGCTATGGCTACACCTTC
TRBV5-6,TRBJ1-2,NA,TRBD1,CASSLGQGANSGYTF,TGTGCCAGCAGCTTGGGACAGGGGGCCAACTCTGGCTACACCTTC
TRBV7-9,TRBJ2-1,NA,NA,CASTPREGALNEQFF,TGTGCCAGCACCCCCCGTGAAGGGGCGCTCAATGAGCAGTTCTTC
TRBV11-3,TRBJ2-1,NA,NA,CASSLDSTSYNEQFF,TGTGCCAGCAGCCTGGACTCAACTTCCTACAATGAGCAGTTCTTC
TRBV9,TRBJ2-4,NA,NA,CASSVEQGGNIQYF,TGTGCCAGCAGCGTGGAACAGGGTGGGAACATTCAGTACTTC
TRBV10-3,TRBJ2-1,few,TRBD2,CAIGSRTSGSKSEQFF,TGTGCCATCGGTTCAAGGACTAGCGGGAGTAAAAGTGAGCAGTTCTTC
TRBV5-1,TRBJ2-3,NA,NA,CASSARLNTDTQYF,TGCGCCAGCAGCGCCCGACTTAACACAGATACGCAGTATTTT
TRBV2,TRBJ2-7,NA,NA,CASSDPRESYEQYF,TGTGCCAGCAGTGATCCCAGGGAAAGCTACGAGCAGTACTTC
TRBV21-1,TRBJ1-1,NA,NA,CASSPKDRNTEAFF,TGTGCCAGCAGCCCGAAAGACAGAAACACTGAAGCTTTCTTT
TRBV27,TRBJ2-7,NA,NA,CASSPSSLAITYEQYF,TGTGCCAGCAGCCCCTCCTCTCTAGCGATCACCTACGAGCAGTACTTC
TRBV27,TRBJ2-7,NA,TRBD2,CASSPGTSGSNEQYF,TGTGCCAGCAGTCCCGGGACTAGCGGGAGCAACGAGCAGTACTTC
TRBV29-1,TRBJ2-2,NA,TRBD2,CSGGPSGANTGELFF,TGCAGCGGGGGCCCTAGCGGCGCGAACACCGGGGAGCTGTTTTTT
TRBV11-3,TRBJ2-1,once,TRBD2,CASSLGLAGNEQFF,TGTGCCAGCAGCTTAGGGCTAGCGGGTAATGAGCAGTTCTTC
TRBV11-2,TRBJ2-1,NA,NA,CASSASGGSWVNEQFF,TGTGCCAGCAGCGCGAGCGGAGGAAGCTGGGTCAATGAGCAGTTCTTC
TRBV5-4,TRBJ2-7,NA,NA,CASSLDQGQLYEQYF,TGTGCCAGCAGCTTGGATCAAGGACAGCTTTACGAGCAGTACTTC
TRBV12-5,TRBJ2-7,NA,TRBD2,CASGSTVPAGLVYEQYF,TGTGCTAGTGGTTCGACAGTCCCAGCGGGACTAGTCTACGAGCAGTACTTC
TRBV4-1,TRBJ2-3,NA,TRBD2,CASSRQTGTSGASTDTQYF,TGCGCCAGCAGCCGACAAACCGGGACTAGCGGGGCTAGCACAGATACGCAGTATTTT
TRBV27,TRBJ2-5,NA,NA,CASSLGGAGTQYF,TGTGCCAGCAGTTTAGGCGGGGCCGGGACCCAGTACTTC
TRBV5-4,TRBJ1-6,NA,NA,CASSWWESSYNSPLHF,TGTGCCAGCAGCTGGTGGGAGAGCTCCTATAATTCACCCCTCCACTTT
TRBV10-2,TRBJ1-3,NA,NA,CASSERTNNIRNTIYF,TGCGCCAGCAGTGAGCGGACAAATAATATCAGAAACACCATATATTTT